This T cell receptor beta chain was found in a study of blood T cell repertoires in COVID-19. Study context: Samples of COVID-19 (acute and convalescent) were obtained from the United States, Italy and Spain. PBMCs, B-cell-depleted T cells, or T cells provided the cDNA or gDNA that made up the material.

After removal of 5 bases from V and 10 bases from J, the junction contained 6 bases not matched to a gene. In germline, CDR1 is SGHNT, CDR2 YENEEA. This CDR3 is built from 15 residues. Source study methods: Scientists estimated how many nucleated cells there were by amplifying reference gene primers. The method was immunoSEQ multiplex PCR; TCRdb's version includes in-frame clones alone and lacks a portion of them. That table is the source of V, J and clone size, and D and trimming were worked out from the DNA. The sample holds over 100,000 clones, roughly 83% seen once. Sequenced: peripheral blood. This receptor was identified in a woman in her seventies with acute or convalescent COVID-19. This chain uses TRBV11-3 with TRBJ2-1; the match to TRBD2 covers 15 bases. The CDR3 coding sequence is TGTGCCAGCAGCGCCCGGACTAGCGGGGGGGCGGAGCAGTTCTTC. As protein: CASSARTSGGAEQFF.